This T cell receptor beta chain emerged from a study of shared clonotypes between healthy human individuals. The method was immunoSEQ multiplex PCR; TCRdb's version includes in-frame clones alone and lacks a portion of them. The sample shows 800,000 to 1,200,000 clones, roughly 74% of them seen only once. CDR1 is LGHNA, CDR2 YSLEER, per germline. Trimming took 1 base from V and 4 from J, leaving 8 bases between them. The CDR3 extends over 13 amino acids. Comments on this clone: The target antigen is unknown.

Overall study findings and caveats: Several donors shared about 4.8% of their naive CD4 clonotypes.

This TCR derives from a young man in good health. Some clones in this sample may be carry-over from other donors' samples. The chain uses TRBV4-3 and TRBJ2-7; the D is unclear. Sequencing was performed on memory CD4+ T cells from PBMCs. The subset is: CD45RA-negative fraction. The CDR3 loop is CASSQVIRYEQYF. The CDR3 nucleotides are TGCGCCAGCAGCCAAGTCATTAGGTACGAGCAGTACTTC.